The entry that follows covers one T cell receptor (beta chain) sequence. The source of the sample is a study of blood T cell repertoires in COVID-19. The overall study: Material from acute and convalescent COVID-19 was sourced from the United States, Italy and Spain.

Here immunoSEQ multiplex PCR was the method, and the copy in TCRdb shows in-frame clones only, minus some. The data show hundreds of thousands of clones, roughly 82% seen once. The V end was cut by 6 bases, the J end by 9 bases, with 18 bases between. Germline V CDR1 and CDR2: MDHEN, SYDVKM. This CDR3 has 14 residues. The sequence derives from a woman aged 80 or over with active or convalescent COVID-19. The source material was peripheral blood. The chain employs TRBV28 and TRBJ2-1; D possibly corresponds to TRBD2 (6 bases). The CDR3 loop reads CASRGSGGAFEQFF. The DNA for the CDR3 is TGTGCCAGCAGGGGGAGTGGAGGGGCCTTTGAGCAGTTCTTC.